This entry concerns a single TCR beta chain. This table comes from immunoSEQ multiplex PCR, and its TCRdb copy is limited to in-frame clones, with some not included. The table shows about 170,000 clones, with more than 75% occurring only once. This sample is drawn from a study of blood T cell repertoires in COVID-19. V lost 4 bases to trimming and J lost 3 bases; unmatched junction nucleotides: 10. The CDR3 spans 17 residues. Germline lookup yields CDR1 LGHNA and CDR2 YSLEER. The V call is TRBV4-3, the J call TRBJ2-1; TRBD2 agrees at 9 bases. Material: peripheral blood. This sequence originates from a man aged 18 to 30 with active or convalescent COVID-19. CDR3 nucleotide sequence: TGCGCCAGCAGCCCCGGGATAGCGGGAGAGATCTACAATGAGCAGTTCTTC. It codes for CASSPGIAGEIYNEQFF.